These T cell receptor beta chains were read from a single sample in a study of blood T cell repertoires in COVID-19. Repertoires were generated with immunoSEQ multiplex PCR, while TCRdb's copy carries only in-frame clones and drops some. The sample has under 200,000 clones; around 85% are singletons. Specimen: peripheral blood. Receptor source: a man aged 55 to 70 who had recovered from COVID-19. CDR3s include the opening cysteine and the closing phenylalanine or tryptophan. The order of the fields is J gene, D gene, V gene, clone size, CDR3 DNA, CDR3 protein. The D gene is left open where the match is weak. Some rows have no size entry. The others give once, few or many, or a class for an expanded clone.

>TRBJ1-5|TRBD1|TRBV10-3|few
TGTGCCATCAGTGCCGACAGGGTCCCCAATCAGCCCCAGCATTTT
CAISADRVPNQPQHF
>TRBJ2-5|NA|TRBV7-2|NA
TGTGCCAGCAGCTTAGTTCGGTCCGGGACCCAGTACTTC
CASSLVRSGTQYF
>TRBJ2-7|TRBD1|TRBV6-5|NA
TGTGCCAGCATCAGGACAGGAGTTTCCTACGAGCAGTACTTC
CASIRTGVSYEQYF
>TRBJ2-5|TRBD1|TRBV6-5|NA
TGTGCCAGCAGTTCCCTTGGACAGGGCGGAGAGACCCAGTACTTC
CASSSLGQGGETQYF
>TRBJ1-6|NA|TRBV6-5|NA
TGTGCCAGCAGTTACGCGGGACGGAATTCACCCCTCCACTTT
CASSYAGRNSPLHF
>TRBJ1-6|NA|TRBV5-6|NA
TGTGCCAGCAGCTTGGGACAGCCGCGGGGAGGTTCACCCCTCCACTTT
CASSLGQPRGGSPLHF
>TRBJ1-2|TRBD1|TRBV30|NA
TGTGCCTGGAGTGTACAGGGGGATGGTGGCTACACCTTC
CAWSVQGDGGYTF
>TRBJ1-1|NA|TRBV6-6|NA
TGTGCCAGCATCCCTAAAGGAGGGAACACTGAAGCTTTCTTT
CASIPKGGNTEAFF
>TRBJ2-1|NA|TRBV5-1|NA
TGCGCCAGCAGCTTGGAGTCCCGGGTCTACAATGAGCAGTTCTTC
CASSLESRVYNEQFF
>TRBJ2-3|NA|TRBV4-2|NA
TGTGCCAGCAGCCAGGGAGGACCAGAGTCGACAGATACGCAGTATTTT
CASSQGGPESTDTQYF
>TRBJ1-6|NA|TRBV6-1|NA
TGTGCCAGCAGTGAAAGCTGGAGTACACCCCTCCACTTT
CASSESWSTPLHF
>TRBJ2-2|NA|TRBV10-3|NA
TGTGCCACCAGGGGCGGGACAGTGAACACCGGGGAGCTGTTTTTT
CATRGGTVNTGELFF
>TRBJ2-7|NA|TRBV28|once
TGTGCCAGCAGTTTACTTTCCGGTGCCTCCTACGAGCAGTACTTC
CASSLLSGASYEQYF
>TRBJ2-2|TRBD2|TRBV6-2/TRBV6-3|NA
TGTGCCAGCAGCCCTAAACTAGCGGCGAACACCGGGGAGCTGTTTTTT
CASSPKLAANTGELFF
>TRBJ2-7|TRBD2|TRBV5-4|NA
TGTGCCAGCAGCGCCACTAGCGGGGGGCCCTACGAGCAGTACTTC
CASSATSGGPYEQYF
>TRBJ1-1|NA|TRBV7-3|NA
TGTGCCAGCAGCTCCCCTGAGAGGAACACTGAAGCTTTCTTT
CASSSPERNTEAFF
>TRBJ1-4|NA|TRBV7-9|NA
TGTGCCAGCAGCTTACTACAGGGTGTTGAAAAACTGTTTTTT
CASSLLQGVEKLFF
>TRBJ1-3|TRBD1|TRBV5-1|NA
TGCGCCAGCAGCTTGGGGGACAGGGGTGGTGGAAACACCATATATTTT
CASSLGDRGGGNTIYF
>TRBJ1-2|NA|TRBV7-9|NA
TGTGCCAGCAGCTATGGACAGTTAGCTAACTATGGCTACACCTTC
CASSYGQLANYGYTF
>TRBJ2-1|TRBD2|TRBV18|NA
TGTGCCAGCTCACCACCCGGACTAGCGGAGTACAATGAGCAGTTCTTC
CASSPPGLAEYNEQFF
>TRBJ2-2|NA|TRBV7-6|NA
TGTGCCAGCAGCTTAGTCGGGATAAACACCGGGGAGCTGTTTTTT
CASSLVGINTGELFF
>TRBJ1-1|NA|TRBV6-1|NA
TGTGCCAGCAGTTTTACCGGGACAGAAGCTTTCTTT
CASSFTGTEAFF
>TRBJ2-3|NA|TRBV24-1|NA
TGTGCCACCGAGGGGGGGGGATTATCAGATACGCAGTATTTT
CATEGGGLSDTQYF
>TRBJ2-1|TRBD2|TRBV3-1/TRBV3-2|NA
TGTGCCAGCAGCGCCCCGGGCAGCGGGGGGAATAACAATGAGCAGTTCTTC
CASSAPGSGGNNNEQFF
>TRBJ1-6|TRBD1|TRBV6-6|NA
TGTGCCAGCAACCTACAGGGGGGAAATTCACCCCTCCACTTT
CASNLQGGNSPLHF
>TRBJ2-5|TRBD2|TRBV9|NA
TGTGCCAGCAGCCCGGGACTAGCGGACGAAGAGACCCAGTACTTC
CASSPGLADEETQYF
>TRBJ2-1|NA|TRBV15|NA
TGTGCCACCAGCAGAGACCTTTCCAGGTGGGATGAGCAGTTCTTC
CATSRDLSRWDEQFF
>TRBJ2-2|TRBD2|TRBV7-8|NA
TGTGCCAGCAGCTCGGGGGGGCCGTACACCGGGGAGCTGTTTTTT
CASSSGGPYTGELFF
>TRBJ1-4|TRBD1|TRBV7-2|once
TGTGCCAGCAGCTCGAGGACAGGGGGGGAAAAACTGTTTTTT
CASSSRTGGEKLFF
>TRBJ1-2|NA|TRBV6-5|NA
TGTGCCAGCCACCAAGGAGGCGGCTACACCTTC
CASHQGGGYTF
>TRBJ2-5|TRBD2|TRBV4-1|few
TGCGCCAGCAGCAACCTAGCGGGGGGGGCATCAGAGACCCAGTACTTC
CASSNLAGGASETQYF
>TRBJ1-5|NA|TRBV9|NA
TGTGCCAGCAGCGTAGGGGGGGGTGCTCAGCCCCAGCATTTT
CASSVGGGAQPQHF
>TRBJ2-7|NA|TRBV3-1/TRBV3-2|few
TGTGCCAGCAGCCAGCGGGGATACTACGAGCAGTACTTC
CASSQRGYYEQYF
>TRBJ2-2|NA|TRBV27|NA
TGTGCCAGCAGGTTGCGGGTGGGAGAGACCACCGGGGAGCTGTTTTTT
CASRLRVGETTGELFF
>TRBJ2-7|TRBD1|TRBV10-3|NA
TGTGCCATCAGCCGGGACAGGGCCACCTACGAGCAGTACTTC
CAISRDRATYEQYF
>TRBJ1-5|TRBD1|TRBV7-2|NA
TGTGCCAGCAGCTCCCCCGGGACAGGGTATGGTCAGCCCCAGCATTTT
CASSSPGTGYGQPQHF
>TRBJ1-5|NA|TRBV7-8|NA
TGTGCCAGCAATCGGGAGGGGGTAAGGGACAATCAGCCCCAGCATTTT
CASNREGVRDNQPQHF
>TRBJ2-5|TRBD1|TRBV20-1|few
TGCAGTGCTAGAGAGGACAGGGGCAAGTACTTC
CSAREDRGKYF
>TRBJ2-3|TRBD2|TRBV30|NA
TGTGCCTGGAGTGTAGCGGGGGCCCGGACAGATACGCAGTATTTT
CAWSVAGARTDTQYF
>TRBJ1-1|TRBD1|TRBV9|many
TGTGCCAGCAGCGTAGTTCCAGGGGGCTCGGTGAACACTGAAGCTTTCTTT
CASSVVPGGSVNTEAFF
>TRBJ2-3|TRBD2|TRBV4-2|NA
TGTGCCAGCAGCACTAGCGGGGCGCAAGATACGCAGTATTTT
CASSTSGAQDTQYF
>TRBJ1-6|NA|TRBV30|NA
TGTGCCTGGAGTGTAAGGGTTTCAGGGTCACCCCTCCACTTT
CAWSVRVSGSPLHF
>TRBJ2-2|NA|TRBV27|NA
TGTGCCAGCAGCACAGGGCGAACCGGGGAGCTGTTTTTT
CASSTGRTGELFF
>TRBJ1-1|NA|TRBV25-1|NA
TGTGCCAGCAGTCTCCGCCCGGGGGGGCACACTGAAGCTTTCTTT
CASSLRPGGHTEAFF
>TRBJ2-7|TRBD2|TRBV27|NA
TGTGCCAGCAGACGGGGGGGGGCAGGGAGCTACGAGCAGTACTTC
CASRRGGAGSYEQYF
>TRBJ2-2|NA|TRBV19|NA
TGTGCCAGTAGTCAGGGGAAGAGCACCGGGGAGCTGTTTTTT
CASSQGKSTGELFF
>TRBJ2-7|NA|TRBV19|NA
TGTGCCAGTAGTATGGGCAGGGCTACGAACGAGCAGTACTTC
CASSMGRATNEQYF
>TRBJ1-1|NA|TRBV5-1|NA
TGCGCCAGCAGCGCGGGGGCAGGGAGTAAAACTGAAGCTTTCTTT
CASSAGAGSKTEAFF
>TRBJ2-3|TRBD2|TRBV7-3|NA
TGTGCCAGCAGCTTGTTAGCGGGAAGCACAGATACGCAGTATTTT
CASSLLAGSTDTQYF
>TRBJ2-7|NA|TRBV5-6|few
TGTGCCAGCAGGAGGCTTGAAACAGGCTCCGAGCAGTACTTC
CASRRLETGSEQYF
>TRBJ1-1|NA|TRBV4-2|NA
TGTGCCAGCAGCCAAGTGACAGCAAACACTGAAGCTTTCTTT
CASSQVTANTEAFF
>TRBJ2-1|TRBD1|TRBV15|NA
TGTGCCACCAGCAGGCGAGCCCCGGGACAGGGGTACAATGAGCAGTTCTTC
CATSRRAPGQGYNEQFF
>TRBJ2-2|NA|TRBV4-3|NA
TGCGCCAGCAGCCAAGAACAGACCGGGGAGCTGTTTTTT
CASSQEQTGELFF